One and the same sample provided the 9 T cell receptor beta chains below, sequenced in a study of CD8+CD57+ T cells in acquired aplastic anemia. TCR beta VDJ and CDR3 profiling used genomic DNA as template. Via MiXCR, TCRdb re-called the reads, giving one row per CDR3 protein. Of more than 150,000 distinct CDR3 sequences in the sample, roughly 45% were seen once. Those patients picked for sequencing had displayed CD8+CD57+ cell expansion on flow cytometry. The sample comprised sorted CD4+, CD8+, or CD8+CD57+ T cells (not recorded which) from PBMCs. These receptors originate from a human donor with aplastic anemia.

Details on this clonotype: A clone one base away is much larger, so this may be a read error. Since the CDR3 does not end with the conserved phenylalanine or tryptophan, this likely comes from a read error. The chain recombines TRBV6-1 with TRBJ2-1, with 8 bases that match TRBD2. The CDR3 runs to 14 residues. Germline V CDR1 and CDR2: MNHNS, SASEGT. V lost 7 bases and J lost 9; bases outside the gene matches: 11. The CDR3 is CASTEWGLGSEQFL. The DNA of the CDR3 is TGTGCCAGCACAGAATGGGGACTAGGGTCTGAGCAGTTCCTC.

This clonotype turned up a few times. This sequence may be a read error, since a much larger clone differs from it by one base. The conserved final phenylalanine or tryptophan is absent from the CDR3, which likely points to a read error. The chain is built from TRBV4-2 and TRBJ1-3; no reliable D call. Trimming removed 3 bases from V and 0 bases from J, with 6 bases in between. The CDR3 totals 14 residues. The germline V gene encodes CDR1 LGHNA and CDR2 YNFKEQ. The CDR3: CASSHHDSGNTIYL. The DNA of the CDR3 is TGTGCCAGCAGCCACCACGACTCTGGAAACACCATATATCTT.

As concerns this clonotype: This may be a read error, as it is one base from a much larger clone. The chain couples TRBV29-1 to TRBJ2-7, with D hard to call. Germline V gene data show CDR1 as SQVTM and CDR2 as ANQGSEA. The CDR3 length is 13 residues. The chain's CDR3 is CSVEIGFNYKQYF. CDR3 nucleotides: TGCAGCGTTGAAATAGGATTCAACTACAAGCAGTACTTC.

This clonotype was seen only a few times. This rearrangement joins TRBV7-2 to TRBJ2-1, with 10 bases matching TRBD2. Germline V gives CDR1 SGHTA, CDR2 FQGNSA. The ends lost 5 bases at V and 0 bases at J; junction bases unmatched: 13. CDR3 length equals 19 residues. The CDR3 loop reads CASSRRVAGGLSSYNEQFF. The CDR3 nucleotides read TGTGCCAGCAGCCGCCGGGTAGCGGGGGGCCTAAGCTCCTACAATGAGCAGTTCTTC.

The table lists this clonotype with many counts. V is TRBV20-1 and J is TRBJ2-1, with 9 positions matching TRBD1. Germline lookup yields CDR1 DFQATT and CDR2 SNEGSKA (reference sequence). V dropped 6 bases and J dropped 2; count of bases not matched to a gene: 8. This CDR3 is 15 amino acids long. The CDR3 spells CSASTGTGPYNEQFF. In nucleotides, the CDR3 is TGCAGTGCGTCCACCGGGACAGGGCCCTACAATGAGCAGTTCTTC.

The chain combines TRBV29-1 with TRBJ2-5, with 8 bases identical to TRBD1. The CDR3 extends over 15 amino acids. With V trimmed by 4 bases and J by 5 bases, 12 bases remained unmatched. Germline loops: CDR1 SQVTM, CDR2 ANQGSEA. In DNA, the CDR3 is TGCAGCGTTGGGAGAGGGCAGGGGGCATGGGAGACCCAGTACTTC. Protein: CSVGRGQGAWETQYF.

V gene TRBV2 combines with J gene TRBJ2-2; 7 bases fit TRBD1. This CDR3 contains 17 residues. V dropped 5 bases and J dropped 0; count of bases not matched to a gene: 9. Germline V gives CDR1 SNHLY, CDR2 FYNNEI. The CDR3 reads CASSTSPGTANTGELFF. The DNA for the CDR3 is TGTGCCAGCAGTACTTCCCCCGGGACAGCGAACACCGGGGAGCTGTTTTTT.

The sample holds many counts of this clonotype. The chain carries TRBV19 and TRBJ1-3, with D possibly being TRBD1 (6 bases). The germline V gene has CDR1 LNHDA and CDR2 SQIVND (reference sequence). The CDR3 covers 14 residues. V lost 4 bases, J lost 1 base, and 8 bases lay in between. The CDR3 DNA is TGTGCCAGTAGTAAAACAGGGTCTGGAAACACCATATATTTT. Protein: CASSKTGSGNTIYF.

The chain combines TRBV10-2 with TRBJ1-1; D uncertain. Trimming shortened V by 4 bases and J by 1 base, and 7 bases separated the two germline ends. The CDR3 covers 13 residues. The germline V gene has CDR1 WSHSY and CDR2 SAAADI. CDR3 DNA sequence: TGCGCCAGCAGTGGAGGTAGGAACACTGAAGCTTTCTTT. This translates into CASSGGRNTEAFF.